This T cell receptor beta chain was captured by sequencing in a study of T cell repertoires in cytomegalovirus infection. As for the study in general: An indication of both CMV infection and matching HLA type came from public TCR beta signatures. Whole-study results and caveats: Carriers of CMV and the relevant HLA type were discriminated by public TCR beta frequency. The response measured ex vivo was dominated by TCR beta clonotypes (HLA-C-restricted and CMV-specific).

The CDR3 extends over 16 amino acids. The germline gives CDR1 SGHTA, CDR2 FQGNSA. Trimming shortened V by 3 bases and J by 1 base, and 12 bases separated the two germline ends. This clonotype has at least ten counts. The target antigen is unknown. Via MiXCR, TCRdb re-called the reads, giving one row per CDR3 protein. The repertoire holds about 740,000 distinct CDR3 sequences, with approximately 40% as singletons. Sequencing used PBMCs. The sequence was collected from a human donor in good health (CMV status not recorded). Some clones in this sample may be carry-over from other donors' samples. The genes are TRBV7-2 and TRBJ1-4; no clear D. Here the CDR3 reads CASSFRRARTNEKLFF. The CDR3 DNA reads as TGTGCCAGCAGCTTTAGGAGGGCTAGAACTAATGAAAAACTGTTTTTT.